Listed below are T cell receptor beta chains from one sample, sequenced in a study of CXCR3-negative and CXCR3-positive naive CD8 T cells. Reanalyzing the 5' RACE reads, TCRdb keeps one entry per CDR3 protein, without DNA. This listing includes 130,000 or so distinct CDR3 sequences. Sequenced input: naive CXCR3+ CD8+ T cells from blood. These receptors originate from a human donor in good health. Some clones in this sample may be carry-over from other donors' samples. Each CDR3 is given with its conserved first and last residue.

>TRBJ1-5|TRBV9
CASSVGTGNQPQHF
>TRBJ2-7|TRBV20-1
CSARETGLFDYEQYF
>TRBJ1-1|TRBV7-9
CASSTGRGREDTEAFF
>TRBJ2-5|TRBV28
CASSLRLAGRKETQYF
>TRBJ2-7|TRBV5-1
CASSPGTPYEQYF
>TRBJ2-2|TRBV13
CASSPGEGSGSWTGELFF
>TRBJ2-7|TRBV12-3/TRBV12-4
CASSDGGPYEQYF
>TRBJ2-1|TRBV19
CASSIRSRGGLPYNEQFF
>TRBJ2-3|TRBV6-4
CASSDHPADTQYF
>TRBJ2-7|TRBV12-3/TRBV12-4
CASSHEATGGRGYEQYF
>TRBJ1-2|TRBV15
CATSAQTAGTGAYGYTF
>TRBJ1-1|TRBV5-1
CASEGQNTEAFF
>TRBJ2-7|TRBV29-1
CSVAWAGGGNEQYF
>TRBJ2-1|TRBV7-9
CASSLGGPEYNEQFF
>TRBJ2-7|TRBV18
CASSPGQYTTPSSYEQYF
>TRBJ2-1|TRBV19
CASSLGGGAYNEQFF
>TRBJ2-7|TRBV4-1
CASSQEGLGYEQYF
>TRBJ2-1|TRBV13
CASSLDSVNEQFF
>TRBJ2-7|TRBV28
CASSLRVAPHEQYF
>TRBJ2-2|TRBV29-1
CSVETDLGTGELFF
>TRBJ1-5|TRBV7-8
CASSLTGLSSNQPQHF
>TRBJ2-1|TRBV29-1
CSVEMGLALNEQFF
>TRBJ2-5|TRBV7-9
CASSSTVQETQYF
>TRBJ1-2|TRBV27
CARTPWHTDRACGYNF
>TRBJ2-3|TRBV7-3
CASSLNFGPTDTQYF
>TRBJ2-1|TRBV14
CASSQVSGYNEQFF
>TRBJ2-5|TRBV7-9
CASRRVADQETQYF
>TRBJ2-7|TRBV20-1
CSADLGLAGGLITYEQYF
>TRBJ2-1|TRBV6-5
CASSYGTSVGNEQFF
>TRBJ1-1|TRBV5-6
CASSRGTAEAFF
>TRBJ2-3|TRBV29-1
CSVERTGGVTDTQYF
>TRBJ2-1|TRBV4-1
CASSQGGAADYNEQFF
>TRBJ2-1|TRBV9
CASSPGLSYNEQFF
>TRBJ2-1|TRBV24-1
CATSDRDRGYNEQFF
>TRBJ2-7|TRBV6-5
CASSGTPYEQYF
>TRBJ2-7|TRBV29-1
CSVLIGGYEQYF
>TRBJ2-3|TRBV15
CATSRGTTHTDTQYF
>TRBJ2-1|TRBV6-2/TRBV6-3
CATGLNGVNEQFF
>TRBJ1-1|TRBV5-1
CASEGQAAEAFF
>TRBJ1-1|TRBV7-9
CASSLEGWGYTEAFF
>TRBJ2-1|TRBV12-3/TRBV12-4
CASSLHGSYNEQFF
>TRBJ2-3|TRBV10-2
CASSPPSGGGTDTQYF
>TRBJ1-1|TRBV27
CASSLSGQGFVSTEAFF
>TRBJ2-2|TRBV4-1
CASSQVADTGELFF
>TRBJ1-1|TRBV29-1
CSVPGTVITEAFF
>TRBJ2-1|TRBV19
CASTLRGNSYNEQFF
>TRBJ2-1|TRBV12-3/TRBV12-4
CASSLFQGAKNEQFF
>TRBJ2-3|TRBV4-3
CASSQDASADTQYF
>TRBJ2-1|TRBV7-9
CASNVGGEGNNEQFF
>TRBJ2-7|TRBV29-1
CSVKAPGPNYEQYF
>TRBJ1-6|TRBV18
CASSDGHLNSPLHF